These 25 T cell receptor beta chains originate from one sample sequenced in a study of PD-1 blockade in classical Hodgkin lymphoma. Every one of the patients relapsed after autologous stem cell transplantation (brentuximab vedotin exposure was variable). Libraries were prepared by immunoSEQ multiplex PCR; TCRdb keeps only in-frame clonotypes and omits some of them. The repertoire consists of 45,000 to 55,000 clones, with just under 75% occurring once and the leading ten covering less than 15%. The sample consisted of peripheral blood mononuclear cells (PBMCs), taken before the second cycle of nivolumab. Receptors were obtained from a human donor with classical Hodgkin lymphoma.

The chain couples TRBV27 to TRBJ2-7; D unclear. V dropped 5 bases and J dropped 3 bases, with 8 bases sitting between them. The germline V gene has CDR1 MNHEY and CDR2 SMNVEV (reference sequence). This CDR3 has 12 residues. The CDR3 DNA is TGTGCCAGCAGTGGCAGCATCTACGAGCAGTACTTC. Translation: CASSGSIYEQYF.

This chain connects TRBV7-9 to TRBJ1-4; maybe TRBD1 (5 bases). Germline CDR1 is SEHNR and CDR2 is FQNEAQ (reference sequence). The germline V and J ends were trimmed by 5 bases and 3 bases, with 19 bases remaining between them. This CDR3 region has 17 residues. CDR3 nucleotide sequence: TGTGCCAGCAGCCCCCAGAGCGGTCGACAGCCTAATGAAAAACTGTTTTTT. Its translation is CASSPQSGRQPNEKLFF. Full variable domain (remainder filled in from reference TRBV7-9 and TRBJ1-4): DTGVSQNPRHKITKRGQNVTFRCDPISEHNRLYWYRQTLGQGPEFLTYFQNEAQLEKSRLLSDRFSAERPKGSFSTLEIQRTEQGDSAMYLCASSPQSGRQPNEKLFFGSGTQLSVL.

This rearrangement joins TRBV19 to TRBJ1-2; possible D gene TRBD1, 5 bases. CDR3 length: 14 amino acids. Germline V gene data show CDR1 as LNHDA and CDR2 as SQIVND (reference sequence). Trimming cost V 7 bases and J 8 bases, with 20 bases left between them. CDR3 DNA: TGTGCCAGTAATGATTACCGGGACGCTCGGGGCTACACCTTC. Its translation: CASNDYRDARGYTF. The whole variable domain, remainder taken from reference TRBV19 and TRBJ1-2, is DGGITQSPKYLFRKEGQNVTLSCEQNLNHDAMYWYRQDPGQGLRLIYYSQIVNDFQKGDIAEGYSVSREKKESFPLTVTSAQKNPTAFYLCASNDYRDARGYTFGSGTRLTVV.

The V call is TRBV30, the J call TRBJ2-1; 7 bases map to TRBD1. Trimming at V came to 2 bases and at J to 12 bases, leaving 4 bases not matched to a gene. CDR3 length equals 11 residues. Germline V gene data show CDR1 as GTSNPN and CDR2 as SVGIG (reference sequence). Written as DNA, the CDR3 is TGTGCCTGGAGTCGGACAGGCGGGCAGTTCTTC. Translating it yields CAWSRTGGQFF.

This clone appeared once. The rearrangement links TRBV19 to TRBJ1-1; D remains unclear. The CDR3 is 12 residues long. V was shortened by 0 bases and J by 5 bases, with 4 bases between the two germline ends. The germline V gene encodes CDR1 LNHDA and CDR2 SQIVND (reference sequence). The CDR3 loop reads CASSIEGTEAFF. In nucleotides, the CDR3 is TGTGCCAGTAGTATAGAGGGGACTGAAGCTTTCTTT.

The chain joins TRBV25-1 to TRBJ2-5, with 7 bases fitting TRBD2. The CDR3 length is 12 residues. Germline V gives CDR1 MGHDK, CDR2 SYGVNS. With 5 bases clipped from V and 6 bases from J, the junction kept 3 bases outside the gene matches. The CDR3 DNA follows: TGTGCCAGCAGTCTAGCGGAAAAGACCCAGTACTTC. Translation gives CASSLAEKTQYF. Complete variable domain (other parts from reference TRBV25-1 and TRBJ2-5): EADIYQTPRYLVIGTGKKITLECSQTMGHDKMYWYQQDPGMELHLIHYSYGVNSTEKGDLSSESTVSRIRTEHFPLTLESARPSHTSQYLCASSLAEKTQYFGPGTRLLVL.

This sequence joins TRBV19 and TRBJ2-1; tentative D call: TRBD1 (6 bases). V gave up 2 bases and J gave up 0 bases, with 11 bases separating them. Germline CDR1 and CDR2: LNHDA and SQIVND (reference sequence). The CDR3 runs 16 residues. The CDR3 protein is CASSILGQNSYNEQFF. In DNA, the CDR3 is TGTGCCAGTAGTATACTTGGACAGAACTCCTACAATGAGCAGTTCTTC.

By proportion, this clone is medium-sized. The chain uses TRBV7-3 and TRBJ2-1; 9 positions match TRBD2. CDR1 SGHTA and CDR2 FQGTGA come from the germline V gene. CDR3 length equals 15 residues. J lost 4 bases, V lost 0 bases, and 1 base had no gene match. In DNA, the CDR3 is TGTGCCAGCAGCTTAACTAGCGGGGGATACAATGAGCAGTTCTTC. Residues: CASSLTSGGYNEQFF.

The J gene is TRBJ2-6, the V gene TRBV2, with 8 bases aligning to TRBD1. From germline, CDR1 is SNHLY and CDR2 FYNNEI. CDR3 length equals 17 residues. Unmatched junction bases numbered 9, after V lost 8 bases and J lost 0 bases. The DNA of the CDR3 is TGTGCCAGCCGAGACGGGACAGGACTCTCTGGGGCCAACGTCCTGACTTTC. Amino acids: CASRDGTGLSGANVLTF.

A single count supports this clone. The chain recombines TRBV7-2 with TRBJ1-4; TRBD1 matches 9 bases. Germline V lookup: CDR1 SGHTA, CDR2 FQGNSA. The CDR3 is 15 residues long. V lost 3 bases, J lost 7 bases, and 6 bases stayed unmatched. The CDR3 loop reads CASSLRTGAGEKLFF. CDR3 in DNA: TGTGCCAGCAGCTTGAGGACAGGGGCCGGTGAAAAACTGTTTTTT.

The table lists this clone with a count of one. The chain combines TRBV6-6 with TRBJ2-5; maybe TRBD2 (6 bases). Per the germline V gene, CDR1 is MNHNY and CDR2 is SVGAGI (reference sequence). The CDR3 covers 14 residues. V was trimmed by 6 bases and J by 7 bases, leaving 18 bases between them. This CDR3 reads CASSRGLPGGTQYF. DNA of the CDR3: TGTGCCAGCAGCCGGGGACTTCCAGGAGGGACCCAGTACTTC.

The V and J genes are TRBV5-8 and TRBJ2-3; 10 nucleotides line up with TRBD1. Germline V gene data show CDR1 as SGHTS and CDR2 as YDEGEE. CDR3 length: 15 residues. The trim removed 1 base at V and 4 bases at J, leaving 3 bases unmatched. CDR3 DNA sequence: TGTGCCAGCAGCTTGTGGGACAGGGGCGCAGATACGCAGTATTTT. This translates into CASSLWDRGADTQYF.

This clone has more than one count but fewer than ten. J is TRBJ1-4 and V is TRBV6-5, with D possibly TRBD1 on 5 matching bases. Deletions cut 4 bases from V and 4 bases from J, with 16 bases between. The CDR3 loop spans 16 amino acids. The germline CDR1 and CDR2 sequences are MNHEY and SVGAGI. The CDR3 protein is CASSLTSGTYNEKLFF. The CDR3 DNA reads TGTGCCAGCAGTTTAACCTCCGGGACCTATAATGAAAAACTGTTTTTT.

This chain joins TRBV30 and TRBJ1-4, with D maybe TRBD1 (6 bases). Germline V gene lookup returns CDR1 GTSNPN and CDR2 SVGIG (reference sequence). This CDR3 comprises 15 residues. Trimming shortened V by 5 bases and J by 2 bases, and 15 bases separated the two germline ends. The chain's CDR3 is CAWGMGQGTNEKLFF. The DNA for the CDR3 is TGTGCCTGGGGGATGGGTCAGGGGACTAATGAAAAACTGTTTTTT.

V is TRBV25-1 and J is TRBJ1-5; D ambiguous. V was clipped by 3 bases and J by 1 base, with 4 bases between them. CDR3 size: 13 residues. Germline V gene lookup returns CDR1 MGHDK and CDR2 SYGVNS. As DNA, the CDR3 is TGTGCCAGCAGTGATGGCAGCAATCAGCCCCAGCATTTT. As protein: CASSDGSNQPQHF.

The genes are TRBV7-2 and TRBJ2-5; 7 bases match TRBD1. The V segment lost 1 base and the J segment 4 bases; nucleotides outside the gene matches: 18. From germline, CDR1 is SGHTA and CDR2 FQGNSA. The CDR3 has 19 amino acids. CDR3: CASSLGGTVPDVFPETQYF. The CDR3 coding sequence is TGTGCCAGCAGCTTAGGAGGGACAGTCCCGGATGTATTCCCAGAGACCCAGTACTTC.

This clone is termed medium-sized. V gene TRBV6-5 combines with J gene TRBJ1-2; TRBD1 aligns across 7 bases. The CDR3 contains 13 residues. The germline gives CDR1 MNHEY, CDR2 SVGAGI. Trimming took 5 bases from V and 2 from J; bases not matched to a gene: 2. The CDR3 region has the DNA TGTGCCAGCAGTGCACAGGGGAACTATGGCTACACCTTC. As protein: CASSAQGNYGYTF.

This clone has only one observation. The V gene is TRBV6-6, the J gene TRBJ1-1; D is uncertain. Trimming removed 8 bases at V and 1 base at J, with 14 bases between. There are 14 residues in the CDR3. CDR1 MNHNY and CDR2 SVGAGI come from the germline V gene (reference sequence). This chain's CDR3 is CASLLRRQNTEAFF. The CDR3, as DNA: TGTGCCAGCTTGCTACGCAGACAGAACACTGAAGCTTTCTTT.

Points on this clone: At one boundary the junction diverges from the germline segment, which might be a read error. This chain connects TRBV7-2 to TRBJ2-7; D may be TRBD1 or TRBD2 (5 bases each). Germline V gene data show CDR1 as SGHTA and CDR2 as FQGNSA. The CDR3 contains 13 residues. DNA of the CDR3: TGTGCCAGCAGCCCCGGGGACCGTCGGGAAGGACACTTC. It yields the protein CASSPGDRREGHF.

This rearrangement joins TRBV5-1 to TRBJ2-3, with TRBD2 matching 11 bases. V lost 4 bases, J lost 6 bases, and 16 bases stayed unmatched. Germline V gene lookup returns CDR1 SGHRS and CDR2 YFSETQ. There are 18 residues in the CDR3. The CDR3 sequence is CASSLQPFTSGSGDTQYF. The CDR3 nucleotides read TGCGCCAGCAGCCTACAACCTTTTACTAGCGGGAGTGGCGATACGCAGTATTTT.

J is TRBJ2-7 and V is TRBV9, with D possibly TRBD2 on 5 matching bases. The V and J ends lost 4 bases and 6 bases respectively, with 14 bases between them. The CDR3 has 13 amino acids. CDR1 SGDLS and CDR2 YYNGEE come from the germline V gene. CDR3 DNA: TGTGCCAGCAGCCCAGGCGGGCAATCCGAGCAGTACTTC. Its translation is CASSPGGQSEQYF.

This clone was counted a few times. This rearrangement joins TRBV6-5 to TRBJ1-4; tentative D call: TRBD1 (5 bases). Trimming removed 0 bases from V and 13 bases from J, with 15 bases in between. There are 14 residues in the CDR3. CDR1 is MNHEY and CDR2 is SVGAGI in the germline V gene. Here the CDR3 DNA reads TGTGCCAGCAGTTACTCTAATCCCCCCGGGGGACTGTTTTTT. Protein sequence: CASSYSNPPGGLFF.

The chain links TRBV27 to TRBJ1-1; a possible D gene is TRBD1 (5 bases). Germline CDR1 MNHEY, CDR2 SMNVEV (reference sequence). This CDR3 has 15 amino acids. V lost 2 bases and J lost 5, with 15 bases in between. The CDR3 nucleotides read TGTGCCAGCAGTTTAGGGGGGGTGCCCGGGACTGAAGCTTTCTTT. It is translated as CASSLGGVPGTEAFF.

This clone was observed a handful of times. The chain couples TRBV18 to TRBJ2-1; D might be TRBD2 (6 bases). This CDR3 has 12 amino acids. V lost 1 base and J lost 9, with 7 bases in between. CDR1 and CDR2 (germline): KGHSH, LQKENI. In nucleotides, the CDR3 is TGTGCCAGCTCACCACTAGCGGCTGAGCAGTTCTTC. Its protein is CASSPLAAEQFF.

This clone has a single count. The V gene is TRBV29-1, the J gene TRBJ1-1, with 10 bases aligning to TRBD1. CDR1 is SQVTM and CDR2 is ANQGSEA in the germline V gene. There are 14 residues in the CDR3. V trimming: 5 bases; J trimming: 5 bases; junction bases outside the gene matches: 8. The CDR3 sequence: CSVRTGGGGTEAFF. Written as DNA, the CDR3 is TGCAGCGTTCGGACAGGGGGTGGGGGAACTGAAGCTTTCTTT.